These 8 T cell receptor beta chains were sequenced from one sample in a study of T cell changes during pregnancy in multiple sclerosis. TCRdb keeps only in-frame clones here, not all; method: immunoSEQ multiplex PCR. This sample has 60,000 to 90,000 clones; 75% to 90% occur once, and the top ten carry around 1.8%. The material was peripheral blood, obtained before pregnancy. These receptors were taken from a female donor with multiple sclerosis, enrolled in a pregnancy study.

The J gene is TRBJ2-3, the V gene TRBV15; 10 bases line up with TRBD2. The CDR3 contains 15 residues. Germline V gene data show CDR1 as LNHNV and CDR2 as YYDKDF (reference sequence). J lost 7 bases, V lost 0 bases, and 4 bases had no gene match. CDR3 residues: CATSREASGGYTQYF. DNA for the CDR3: TGTGCCACCAGCAGAGAGGCTAGCGGGGGATATACGCAGTATTTT. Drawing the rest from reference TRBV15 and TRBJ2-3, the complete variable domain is DAMVIQNPRYQVTQFGKPVTLSCSQTLNHNVMYWYQQKSSQAPKLLFHYYDKDFNNEADTPDNFQSRRPNTSFCFLDIRSPGLGDTAMYLCATSREASGGYTQYFGPGTRLTVL.

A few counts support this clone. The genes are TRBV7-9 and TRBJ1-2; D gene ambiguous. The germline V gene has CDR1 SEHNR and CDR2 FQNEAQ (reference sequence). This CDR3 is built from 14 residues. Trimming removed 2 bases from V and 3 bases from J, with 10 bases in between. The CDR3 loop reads CASSLSRGHYGYTF. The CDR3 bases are TGTGCCAGCAGCTTATCCCGGGGTCACTATGGCTACACCTTC.

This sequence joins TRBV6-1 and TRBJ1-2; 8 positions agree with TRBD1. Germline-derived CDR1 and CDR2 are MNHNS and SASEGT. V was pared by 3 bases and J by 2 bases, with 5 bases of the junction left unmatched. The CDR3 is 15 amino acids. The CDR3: CASSETGEPNYGYTF. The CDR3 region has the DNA TGTGCCAGCAGTGAGACAGGGGAGCCCAACTATGGCTACACCTTC.

As DNA, the CDR3 is TGTGCCAGCAGCCCTAGACAGGGCGCCGGCTACGAGCAGTACTTC. This codes for CASSPRQGAGYEQYF. V is TRBV5-4 and J is TRBJ2-7, with 7 bases matching TRBD1. The length of the CDR3 is 15 residues. Looked up from germline, CDR1 is SGHNT and CDR2 is YYREEE (reference sequence). V shed 4 bases, J shed 3 bases, and the junction held 10 bases outside the gene matches.

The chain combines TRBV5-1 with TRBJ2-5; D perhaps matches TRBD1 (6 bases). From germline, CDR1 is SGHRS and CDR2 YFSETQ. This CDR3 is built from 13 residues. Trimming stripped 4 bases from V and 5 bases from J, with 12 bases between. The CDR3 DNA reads TGCGCCAGCAGCCGACAGGCCGGGGAGACCCAGTACTTC. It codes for CASSRQAGETQYF.

The CDR3 region is CASSLGRQGYGYTF. The CDR3 DNA reads TGTGCCAGCAGCTTAGGACGTCAGGGTTATGGCTACACCTTC. This chain connects TRBV11-2 to TRBJ1-2; possible D gene TRBD1, 5 bases. The CDR3 length is 14 residues. Per the germline V gene, CDR1 is SGHAT and CDR2 is FQNNGV. Trimming stripped 1 base from V and 5 bases from J, with 11 bases between.

CDR3: CTSGLRVYGYTF. CDR3 bases: TGCACCAGCGGCCTGCGGGTTTATGGCTACACCTTC. The chain employs TRBV1 and TRBJ1-2. TRBV1 is tagged as a pseudogene. The CDR3 is 12 amino acids.

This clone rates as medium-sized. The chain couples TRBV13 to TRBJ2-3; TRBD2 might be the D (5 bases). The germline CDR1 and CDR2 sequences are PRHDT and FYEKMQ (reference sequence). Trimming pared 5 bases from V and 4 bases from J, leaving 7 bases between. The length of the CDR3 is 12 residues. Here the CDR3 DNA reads TGTGCCAGCAGCCCAGCGGCAGATACGCAGTATTTT. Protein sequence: CASSPAADTQYF.